The 15 T cell receptor beta chains reported below all come from one sample, sequenced in a study of neoadjuvant nivolumab and ipilimumab in lung cancer. Clones were read by immunoSEQ multiplex PCR, and TCRdb kept only the in-frame ones, dropping some. The sample includes tens of thousands of clones, roughly 89% of them seen just once. This specimen consisted of blood, obtained before neoadjuvant nivolumab, alone or with ipilimumab. The source is an adult with non-small cell lung cancer. Some clones in this sample may be carry-over from other donors' samples.

The sample holds one count of this clone. The chain employs TRBV5-5 and TRBJ2-5; D is possibly TRBD1 (6 bases). CDR1 and CDR2 from the germline V gene are SGHKS and YYEKEE (reference sequence). V lost 0 bases, J lost 3 bases, and 9 bases lay in between. CDR3 length: 14 residues. The CDR3 region has the DNA TGTGCCAGCAGCTTGGACGGACAGAAAGAGACCCAGTACTTC. Amino acids: CASSLDGQKETQYF.

The CDR3 bases are TGCGCCAGCAGCCAAGCCCGCTCCTACGAGCAGTACTTC. Encoded protein: CASSQARSYEQYF. The chain recombines TRBV5-1 with TRBJ2-7; D not certain. V lost 4 bases to trimming and J lost 0 bases, with 8 bases between them. This CDR3 contains 13 residues. Germline loops: CDR1 SGHRS, CDR2 YFSETQ.

The chain employs TRBV9 and TRBJ2-3; 7 nucleotides match TRBD2. CDR1 is SGDLS and CDR2 is YYNGEE in the germline V gene. V lost 0 bases and J lost 4; bases outside the gene matches: 8. CDR3 size: 16 residues. The CDR3 sequence is CASSVAAGEGADTQYF. CDR3 DNA: TGTGCCAGCAGCGTAGCTGCGGGAGAGGGCGCAGATACGCAGTATTTT.

V and J are TRBV6-1 and TRBJ1-5; no clear D gene. The CDR3 loop spans 11 amino acids. CDR1 and CDR2 (germline): MNHNS, SASEGT. Trimming removed 5 bases at V and 7 bases at J, with 6 bases between. The CDR3 DNA sequence: TGTGCCAGCAGTACCTCCCAGCCCCAGCATTTT. Protein product: CASSTSQPQHF.

This chain joins TRBV6-6 and TRBJ1-5; 7 positions agree with TRBD1. The germline V gene encodes CDR1 MNHNY and CDR2 SVGAGI (reference sequence). Trimming removed 5 bases from V and 3 bases from J; junction bases left unmatched: 4. The CDR3 has 14 residues. The CDR3 loop reads CASSNDRANQPQHF. The CDR3 DNA follows: TGTGCCAGCAGTAACGACAGGGCCAATCAGCCCCAGCATTTT.

V usage is TRBV2 and J usage is TRBJ1-5; D gene uncertain. V was shortened by 7 bases and J by 1 base, with 14 bases between the two germline ends. The CDR3 covers 15 residues. Germline assignment: CDR1 SNHLY and CDR2 FYNNEI. Here the CDR3 reads CASTYRGSSNQPQHF. DNA of the CDR3: TGTGCCAGCACCTACAGAGGTTCGAGCAATCAGCCCCAGCATTTT. Full variable domain (outside the CDR3, taken from reference TRBV2 and TRBJ1-5): EPEVTQTPSHQVTQMGQEVILRCVPISNHLYFYWYRQILGQKVEFLVSFYNNEISEKSEIFDDQFSVERPDGSNFTLKIRSTKLEDSAMYFCASTYRGSSNQPQHFGDGTRLSIL.

The chain employs TRBV4-3 and TRBJ2-5; TRBD1 aligns across 9 bases. This CDR3 has 19 amino acids. After removal of 0 bases from V and 5 bases from J, the junction contained 16 bases not matched to a gene. In germline, CDR1 is LGHNA, CDR2 YSLEER. CDR3 in amino acids: CASSQDQPGTGRLRETQYF. CDR3 coding DNA: TGCGCCAGCAGCCAAGATCAGCCCGGGACAGGGAGGCTTAGGGAGACCCAGTACTTC.

The CDR3 region is CASSWDRSTEAFF. Written as DNA, the CDR3 is TGTGCCAGCTCATGGGACCGCAGCACTGAAGCTTTCTTT. The chain joins TRBV18 to TRBJ1-1, with D possibly being TRBD1 (5 bases). The V end was cut by 5 bases, the J end by 4 bases, with 11 bases between. Germline V lookup: CDR1 KGHSH, CDR2 LQKENI. CDR3 size: 13 residues.

This chain connects TRBV20-1 to TRBJ2-3; the D is unclear. This CDR3 region has 11 residues. In germline, CDR1 is DFQATT, CDR2 SNEGSKA (reference sequence). Trimming took 3 bases from V and 4 from J, leaving 5 bases between them. The DNA for the CDR3 is TGCAGTGCTAGTTTCCCAGATACGCAGTATTTT. It encodes CSASFPDTQYF.

V usage is TRBV29-1 and J usage is TRBJ2-7, with TRBD2 matching over 12 bases. CDR3 length equals 15 residues. CDR1 and CDR2 (germline): SQVTM, ANQGSEA. Trimming removed 3 bases from V and 5 bases from J; junction bases left unmatched: 8. For the CDR3, the DNA is TGCAGCGTTGAGGCCCGACTAGCGGGAGAACACGAGCAGTACTTC. This sequence encodes CSVEARLAGEHEQYF.

V and J are TRBV7-8 and TRBJ2-3; 8 bases fit TRBD1. CDR3 length: 13 amino acids. CDR1 is SGHVS and CDR2 is FQNEAQ in the germline V gene. With V trimmed by 3 bases and J by 9 bases, 5 bases remained unmatched. CDR3 residues: CASSFSGGGTQYF. The DNA of the CDR3 is TGTGCCAGCAGCTTTTCAGGGGGCGGGACGCAGTATTTT.

V usage is TRBV7-2 and J usage is TRBJ1-2; 8 bases match TRBD1. Germline V gene data show CDR1 as SGHTA and CDR2 as FQGNSA. The CDR3 sequence is 13 residues long. V lost 5 bases and J lost 8; bases outside the gene matches: 7. CDR3: CASSPGQGEGYTF. The CDR3 DNA sequence: TGTGCCAGCAGCCCCGGACAGGGAGAAGGCTACACCTTC.

This clone has a handful of counts. The V gene is TRBV5-1, the J gene TRBJ2-3, with TRBD1 matching over 9 bases. Germline CDR1 is SGHRS and CDR2 is YFSETQ. The junction had 8 bases not matched to a gene; V was cut back by 3 bases and J by 3 bases. The CDR3 extends over 16 amino acids. The CDR3 loop is CASSSGQGTGTDTQYF. The CDR3, as DNA: TGCGCCAGCAGCTCTGGACAGGGGACCGGTACAGATACGCAGTATTTT.

This clone was recorded only once. The chain recombines TRBV7-9 with TRBJ2-1, with TRBD2 identical over 7 bases. CDR3 size: 15 residues. Germline V CDR1 and CDR2: SEHNR, FQNEAQ (reference sequence). With 1 base clipped from V and 6 bases from J, the junction kept 6 bases outside the gene matches. CDR3 DNA sequence: TGTGCCAGCAGCTTAGTGAATCTAGCGGTCAATGAGCAGTTCTTC. Protein product: CASSLVNLAVNEQFF.

V usage is TRBV7-9 and J usage is TRBJ2-3; TRBD1 aligns across 7 bases. The CDR3 has 16 amino acids. The V segment lost 5 bases and the J segment 0 bases; nucleotides outside the gene matches: 8. Germline V gives CDR1 SEHNR, CDR2 FQNEAQ (reference sequence). As DNA, the CDR3 is TGTGCCAGCAGCCCCGGGACAGCTTCTAGCACAGATACGCAGTATTTT. This encodes CASSPGTASSTDTQYF.